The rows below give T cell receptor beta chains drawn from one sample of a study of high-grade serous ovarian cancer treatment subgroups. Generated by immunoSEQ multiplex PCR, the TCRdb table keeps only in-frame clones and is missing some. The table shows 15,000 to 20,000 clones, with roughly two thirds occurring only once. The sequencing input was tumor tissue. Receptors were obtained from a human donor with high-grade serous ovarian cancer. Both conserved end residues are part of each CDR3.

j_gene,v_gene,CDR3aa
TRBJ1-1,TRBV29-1,CSVGVGTGGTEAFF
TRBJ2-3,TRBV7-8,CASSLDPGAGTQYF
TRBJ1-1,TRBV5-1,CASSGDRGRDTEAFF
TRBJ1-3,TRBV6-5,CASARGEGNTIYF
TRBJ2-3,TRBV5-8,CASFSGRITDTQYF
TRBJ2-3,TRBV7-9,CASSARGGTSGVQDTQYF
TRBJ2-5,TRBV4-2,CASSQGQGGETQYF
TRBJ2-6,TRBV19,CASSIGYRAGANVLTF
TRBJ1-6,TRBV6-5,CASRKGDRDASPLHF
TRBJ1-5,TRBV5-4,CASSLGPTNQPQHF
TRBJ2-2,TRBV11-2,CASRKLGGNTGELFF
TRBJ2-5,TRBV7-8,CASSLGPQETQYF
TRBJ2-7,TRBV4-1,CASSQDRGISYEQYF
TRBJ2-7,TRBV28,CASSRGGKSYEQYF
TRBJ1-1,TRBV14,CASSQAGMNTEAFF
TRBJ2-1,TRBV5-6,CASSSAGLAGGGYEQFF
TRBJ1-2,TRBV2,CAGSRTVSNYGYTF
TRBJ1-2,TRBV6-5,CASSPVTTAGYGYTF
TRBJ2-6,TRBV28,CASGLWGTGANVLTF
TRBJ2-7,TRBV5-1,CASSSLAGSEYEQYF
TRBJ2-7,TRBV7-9,CASSLISGTRSYEQYF
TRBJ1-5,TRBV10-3,CAISELGSNQPQHF
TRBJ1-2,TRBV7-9,CASSLGQGDGYTF
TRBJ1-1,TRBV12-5,CASGWDWDTEAFF
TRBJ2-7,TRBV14,CASSRDINEQYF
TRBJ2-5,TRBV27,CASTASGSWGETQYF
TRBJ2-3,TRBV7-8,CASGEGADTQYF
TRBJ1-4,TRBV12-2,CASRLGATNEKLFF
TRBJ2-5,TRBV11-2,CASSLGTGPPKETQYF
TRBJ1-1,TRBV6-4,CASSAKVGTEAFF
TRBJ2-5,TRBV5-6,CASSFGAGTMETQYF
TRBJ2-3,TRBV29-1,CSVDREAGGRGTQYF
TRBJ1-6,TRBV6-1,CASSATGPGNSPLHF
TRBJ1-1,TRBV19,CASSIWVRTEAFF
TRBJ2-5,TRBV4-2,CASSHPERGGETQYF
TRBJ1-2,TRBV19,CASTPQRFYGYTF
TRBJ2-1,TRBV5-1,CASSPRTSGGSSHEQFF
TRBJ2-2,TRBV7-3,CASSLQGRDTGELFF
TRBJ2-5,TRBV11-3,CASSPEGETQYF
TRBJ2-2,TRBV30,CAWSRLAGGLELFF
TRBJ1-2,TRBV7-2,CASSLASSSYGYTF
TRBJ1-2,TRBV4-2,CASSRDRGDYGYTF
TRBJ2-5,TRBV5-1,CASSLGGSVARRVGEETQYF
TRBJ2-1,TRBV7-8,CASSLAGTGSREQFF
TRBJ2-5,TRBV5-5,CASSVDPLETQYF
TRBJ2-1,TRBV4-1,CASSQDSYVYNEQFF
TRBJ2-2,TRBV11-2,CASSLAGAAGELFF
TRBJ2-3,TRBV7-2,CASSEAYLSTDTQYF
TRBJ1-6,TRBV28,CASSFRTGPSPLHF
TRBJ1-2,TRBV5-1,CASSTAGINYGYTF
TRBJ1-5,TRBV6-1,CASSTGTGYQPQHF
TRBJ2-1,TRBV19,CASSGTSGRSYNEQFF
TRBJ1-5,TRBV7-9,CASSPLGGPNQPQHF
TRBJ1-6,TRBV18,CASSPLGSDRVSSPLHF